Listed below are T cell receptor beta chains from one sample, sequenced in a study of human T cells and chemical hapten exposure. TCRdb used MiXCR to reprocess the RACE reads, holding one entry per CDR3 protein. The table has 180,000 or so distinct CDR3 sequences, roughly a quarter seen once. The material was whole blood, obtained in connection with sensitization to the hapten diphenylcyclopropenone (DPC). Receptors originate from a woman in her thirties or forties with alopecia areata. Some clones in this sample may be carry-over from other donors' samples. The CDR3 runs from the conserved cysteine through the conserved F or W. The D gene is left open where the match is weak. Part of the rows lack a size; the others show once, few, many or a class for expanded clones.

>TRBV29-1|.|TRBJ2-5|few
TGCAGCGTGAACTCGGGGCAAGAGACCCAGTACTTC
CSVNSGQETQYF
>TRBV11-1|TRBD1|TRBJ1-2|.
TGTGCCAGCAGTCGACAGGGGGCCTTTGGCTACACCTTC
CASSRQGAFGYTF
>TRBV6-2/TRBV6-3|.|TRBJ2-2|.
TGTGCCAGCAGCCGCGGGGAGCTGTTTTTT
CASSRGELFF
>TRBV20-1|.|TRBJ2-1|.
TGCAGTGCTACCGAAAGTGGGAGTACCGGTGAGCAGTTCTTC
CSATESGSTGEQFF
>TRBV7-8|.|TRBJ2-1|once
TGTGCCAGCAGCTGGGGTAGGGGGAGGGCCGTGAATGAGCAGTTCTTC
CASSWGRGRAVNEQFF
>TRBV4-1|.|TRBJ1-1|few
TGCGCCAGCAGCCAAGCTGCGGGTGCGAACACTGAAGCTTTCTTT
CASSQAAGANTEAFF
>TRBV24-1|.|TRBJ2-1|few
TGTGCCACCAGTAGCCGTCGGGGAAATGAGCAGTTCTTC
CATSSRRGNEQFF
>TRBV28|TRBD2|TRBJ2-5|.
TGTGCCAGCACCTTAGCGGGAGGAATAGAGACCCAGTACTTC
CASTLAGGIETQYF
>TRBV7-2|TRBD2|TRBJ2-4|few
TGTGCCAGCAGCACGCAACCCACTACTAGCGGGACAGCCAAAAACATTCAGTACTTC
CASSTQPTTSGTAKNIQYF
>TRBV20-1|.|TRBJ2-4|.
TGCAGTGCTCTGTATAGCGGCTGGGCCAAAAACATTCAGTACTTC
CSALYSGWAKNIQYF
>TRBV20-1|TRBD1|TRBJ2-3|.
TGCAGTGCTAGAGATCGCGGCACAGGGGCAGGGACGCAGTATTTT
CSARDRGTGAGTQYF
>TRBV6-5|.|TRBJ2-3|.
TGTGCCAGCAGTTACTCTACTCCAGACACAGATACGCAGTATTTT
CASSYSTPDTDTQYF
>TRBV5-1|.|TRBJ1-1|.
TGCGCCAGCAGCTTCGACAGAGGCTTGAACACTGAAGCTTTCTTT
CASSFDRGLNTEAFF
>TRBV6-4|TRBD1|TRBJ2-2|few
TGTGCCAGCAGACCCCGACAGGGGGCTTACACCGGGGAGCTGTTTTTT
CASRPRQGAYTGELFF
>TRBV27|.|TRBJ1-6|few
TGTGCCAGCAGCCGACCCGGAGCACCCCTCCACTTT
CASSRPGAPLHF
>TRBV7-9|.|TRBJ1-4|.
TGTGCCAGCAGTAGGGTCGCGGGGAATAATGAAAAACTGTTTTTT
CASSRVAGNNEKLFF
>TRBV20-1|TRBD2|TRBJ2-7|.
TGCAGTGCCCACGAGCGGGGGACCTACGAGCAGTACTTC
CSAHERGTYEQYF
>TRBV6-5|TRBD1|TRBJ2-7|.
TGTGCCAGCAGTCTCGGACAGGGTCTCGAGCAGTACTTC
CASSLGQGLEQYF
>TRBV25-1|.|TRBJ2-5|.
TGTGCCAGCAGTGATTCCATAGGAGGACAGAAAGAGACCCAGTACTTC
CASSDSIGGQKETQYF
>TRBV29-1|TRBD1|TRBJ2-2|once
TGCAGCGTTGAGTCTGGGGACAGGAACACCGGGGAGCTGTTTTTT
CSVESGDRNTGELFF
>TRBV29-1|TRBD2|TRBJ2-3|few
TGCAGCGTGACTAGCGAGACAGATACGCAGTATTTT
CSVTSETDTQYF
>TRBV28|TRBD2|TRBJ2-4|few
TGTGCTTCAAGAAGCCCTAGCGGGGAAAAAAACATTCAGTACTTC
CASRSPSGEKNIQYF
>TRBV6-6|.|TRBJ1-5|few
TGTGCCAGCAGTTACGGGCCGGGCCCCGATCAGCCCCAGCATTTT
CASSYGPGPDQPQHF
>TRBV7-3|.|TRBJ2-1|.
TGTGCCAGCAGCTTTCCCGGACTATCCTACAATGAGCAGTTCTTC
CASSFPGLSYNEQFF
>TRBV27|TRBD1|TRBJ1-5|.
TGTGCCAGCAGTCCTCGGGACAGGATCAATCAGCCCCAGCATTTT
CASSPRDRINQPQHF
>TRBV12-3/TRBV12-4|.|TRBJ2-1|.
TGTGCCAGCAGTTTGGCGGATGAGCAGTTCTTC
CASSLADEQFF
>TRBV21-1|.|TRBJ2-7|once
TGTGCCAGCAGCCGCTTCCGCGGGAGGGGTTCTTACGAGCAGTACTTC
CASSRFRGRGSYEQYF
>TRBV28|TRBD2|TRBJ2-7|few
TGTGCCAGCTACTCGGCGGGAGCCTTTCTAGGGGAGCAGTACTTC
CASYSAGAFLGEQYF